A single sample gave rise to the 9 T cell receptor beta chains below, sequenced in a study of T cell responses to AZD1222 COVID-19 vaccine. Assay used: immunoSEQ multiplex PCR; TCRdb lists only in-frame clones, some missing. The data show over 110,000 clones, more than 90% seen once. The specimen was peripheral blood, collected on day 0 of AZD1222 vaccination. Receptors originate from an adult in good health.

The CDR3 here is CADHQDGNSPLHF. In DNA form, the CDR3 reads TGTGCCGACCACCAGGATGGAAATTCACCCCTCCACTTT. The chain joins TRBV2 to TRBJ1-6; no clear D gene. The CDR3 runs to 13 residues. Germline CDR1 reads SNHLY; CDR2 reads FYNNEI. Trimming took off 11 bases at V and 7 bases at J, with 15 bases between the two ends.

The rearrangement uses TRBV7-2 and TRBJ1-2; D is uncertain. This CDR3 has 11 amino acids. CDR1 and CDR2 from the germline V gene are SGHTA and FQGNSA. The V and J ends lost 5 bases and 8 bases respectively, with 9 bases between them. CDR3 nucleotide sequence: TGTGCCAGCAGCGGAGGATCCGGCTACACCTTC. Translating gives CASSGGSGYTF.

CDR3 region: CASTEGPENTEAFF. Written as DNA, the CDR3 is TGCGCCAGCACTGAGGGTCCCGAGAACACTGAAGCTTTCTTT. The chain combines TRBV5-1 with TRBJ1-1; D remains ambiguous. This CDR3 contains 14 residues. The germline CDR1 and CDR2 sequences are SGHRS and YFSETQ. V was shortened by 6 bases and J by 1 base, with 13 bases between the two germline ends.

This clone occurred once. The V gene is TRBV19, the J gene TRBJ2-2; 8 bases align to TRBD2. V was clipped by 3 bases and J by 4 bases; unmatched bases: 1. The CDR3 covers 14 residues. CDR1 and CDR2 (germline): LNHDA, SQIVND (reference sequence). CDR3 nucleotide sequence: TGTGCCAGTAGTATTCTAGCGGGCACCGGGGAGCTGTTTTTT. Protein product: CASSILAGTGELFF.

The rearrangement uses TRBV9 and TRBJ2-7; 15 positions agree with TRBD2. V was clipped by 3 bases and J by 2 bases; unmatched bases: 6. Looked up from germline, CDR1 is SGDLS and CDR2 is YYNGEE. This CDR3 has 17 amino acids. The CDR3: CASSAGLAGGYTYEQYF. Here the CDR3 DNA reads TGTGCCAGCAGCGCGGGACTAGCGGGAGGATATACCTACGAGCAGTACTTC.

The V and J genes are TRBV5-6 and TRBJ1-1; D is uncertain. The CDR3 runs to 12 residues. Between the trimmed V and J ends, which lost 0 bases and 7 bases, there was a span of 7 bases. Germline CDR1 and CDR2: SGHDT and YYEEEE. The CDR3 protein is CASSLASDEAFF. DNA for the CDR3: TGTGCCAGCAGCTTGGCTAGTGATGAAGCTTTCTTT. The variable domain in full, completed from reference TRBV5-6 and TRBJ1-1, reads DAGVTQSPTHLIKTRGQQVTLRCSPKSGHDTVSWYQQALGQGPQFIFQYYEEEERQRGNFPDRFSGHQFPNYSSELNVNALLLGDSALYLCASSLASDEAFFGQGTRLTVV.

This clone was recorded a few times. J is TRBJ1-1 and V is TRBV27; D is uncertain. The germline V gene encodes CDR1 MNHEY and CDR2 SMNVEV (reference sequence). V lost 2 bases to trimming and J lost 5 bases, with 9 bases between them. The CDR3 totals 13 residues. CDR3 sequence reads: CASSLIVGTEAFF. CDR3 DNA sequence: TGTGCCAGCAGTTTAATCGTGGGGACTGAAGCTTTCTTT.

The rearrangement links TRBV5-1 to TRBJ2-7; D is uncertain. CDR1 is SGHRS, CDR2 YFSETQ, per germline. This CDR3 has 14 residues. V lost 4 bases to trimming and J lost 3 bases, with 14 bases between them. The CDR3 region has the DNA TGCGCCAGCAGCCCGTTCGGGTGGAACTACGAGCAGTACTTC. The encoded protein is CASSPFGWNYEQYF.

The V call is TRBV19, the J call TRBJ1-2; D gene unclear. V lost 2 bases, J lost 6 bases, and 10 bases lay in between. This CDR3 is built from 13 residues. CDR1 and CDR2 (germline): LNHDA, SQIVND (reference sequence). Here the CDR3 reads CASSIKAGNGYTF. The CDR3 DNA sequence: TGTGCCAGTAGTATAAAGGCAGGCAATGGCTACACCTTC. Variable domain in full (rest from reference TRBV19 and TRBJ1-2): DGGITQSPKYLFRKEGQNVTLSCEQNLNHDAMYWYRQDPGQGLRLIYYSQIVNDFQKGDIAEGYSVSREKKESFPLTVTSAQKNPTAFYLCASSIKAGNGYTFGSGTRLTVV.